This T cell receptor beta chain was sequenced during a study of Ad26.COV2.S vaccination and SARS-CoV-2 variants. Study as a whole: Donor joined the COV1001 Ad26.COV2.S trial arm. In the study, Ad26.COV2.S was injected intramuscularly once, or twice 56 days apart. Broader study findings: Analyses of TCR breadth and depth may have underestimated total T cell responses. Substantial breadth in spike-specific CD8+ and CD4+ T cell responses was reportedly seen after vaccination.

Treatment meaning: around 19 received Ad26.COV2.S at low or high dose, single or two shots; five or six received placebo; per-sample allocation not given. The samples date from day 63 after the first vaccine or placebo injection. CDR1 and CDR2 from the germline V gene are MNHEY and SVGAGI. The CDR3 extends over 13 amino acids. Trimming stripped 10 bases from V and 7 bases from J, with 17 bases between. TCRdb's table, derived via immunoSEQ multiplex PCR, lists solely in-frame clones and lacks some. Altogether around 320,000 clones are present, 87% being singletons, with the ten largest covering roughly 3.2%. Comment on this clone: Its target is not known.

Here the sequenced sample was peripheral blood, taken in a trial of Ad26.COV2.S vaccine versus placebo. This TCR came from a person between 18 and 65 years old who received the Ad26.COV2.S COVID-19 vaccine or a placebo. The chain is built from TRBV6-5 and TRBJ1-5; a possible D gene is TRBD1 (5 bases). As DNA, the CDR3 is TGTGCCATCTCTGGTGGGGCCTGGCAGCCCCAGCATTTT. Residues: CAISGGAWQPQHF.